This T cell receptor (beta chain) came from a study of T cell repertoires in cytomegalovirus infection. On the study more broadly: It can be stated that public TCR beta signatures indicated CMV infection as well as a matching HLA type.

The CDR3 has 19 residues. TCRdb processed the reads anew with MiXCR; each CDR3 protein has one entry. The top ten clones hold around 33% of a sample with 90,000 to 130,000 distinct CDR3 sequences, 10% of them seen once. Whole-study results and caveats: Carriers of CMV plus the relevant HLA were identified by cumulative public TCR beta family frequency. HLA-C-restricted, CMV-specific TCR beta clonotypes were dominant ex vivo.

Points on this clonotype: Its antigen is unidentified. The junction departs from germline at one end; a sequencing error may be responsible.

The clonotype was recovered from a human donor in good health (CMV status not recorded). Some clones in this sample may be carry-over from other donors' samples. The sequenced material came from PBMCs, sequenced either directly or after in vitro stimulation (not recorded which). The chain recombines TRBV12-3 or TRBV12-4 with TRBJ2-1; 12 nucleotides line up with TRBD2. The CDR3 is CASSLAPPTSGRGVNEQLF. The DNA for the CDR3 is TGTGCCAGCAGTTTGGCCCCGCCGACTAGCGGGAGAGGGGTCAATGAGCAGCTCTTC.